These 4 T cell receptor beta chains were sequenced from one sample in a study of blood T cell repertoires in COVID-19. The method was immunoSEQ multiplex PCR; TCRdb's version includes in-frame clones alone and lacks a portion of them. Of around 130,000 clones detected, roughly 90% appear once; the ten largest clones hold under 4.5%. Source material: peripheral blood. These receptors were obtained from a man aged 45-65 years with active COVID-19.

This clone appeared a single time. The V and J genes are TRBV7-2 and TRBJ2-1, with 7 bases that match TRBD1. Looked up from germline, CDR1 is SGHTA and CDR2 is FQGNSA. J gave up 7 bases and V 1 base, and 7 bases lay outside the gene matches. The CDR3 sequence is 15 residues long. The CDR3 reads CASSLVGTAENEQFF. The CDR3 DNA is TGTGCCAGCAGCTTAGTAGGGACAGCGGAGAATGAGCAGTTCTTC. Full variable domain (outside the CDR3, taken from reference TRBV7-2 and TRBJ2-1): GAGVSQSPSNKVTEKGKDVELRCDPISGHTALYWYRQSLGQGLEFLIYFQGNSAPDKSGLPSDRFSAERTGGSVSTLTIQRTQQEDSAVYLCASSLVGTAENEQFFGPGTRLTVL.

The J gene is TRBJ2-7, the V gene TRBV13; the match to TRBD1 covers 10 bases. V trimming: 10 bases; J trimming: 5 bases; junction bases outside the gene matches: 8. CDR3 length: 13 amino acids. Looked up from germline, CDR1 is PRHDT and CDR2 is FYEKMQ (reference sequence). This CDR3 is CATEDRGQHEQYF. CDR3 in DNA: TGTGCCACCGAAGACAGGGGGCAACACGAGCAGTACTTC.

This clone was picked up one time. This chain links TRBV5-4 with TRBJ2-2; TRBD2 matches 11 bases. The V gene's germline CDR1 is SGHNT and CDR2 YYREEE (reference sequence). J lost 4 bases, V lost 4 bases, and 6 bases had no gene match. This CDR3 contains 16 residues. This CDR3 is CASSAPTSGGTGELFF. The CDR3 bases are TGTGCCAGCAGCGCGCCCACTAGCGGGGGCACCGGGGAGCTGTTTTTT.

This rearrangement joins TRBV21-1 to TRBJ1-5. TRBV21-1 is classified as a pseudogene. The length of the CDR3 is 17 residues. The CDR3 spells CASSKVRGIEGNQPQHF. The CDR3 nucleotides read TGTGCCAGCAGCAAAGTACGGGGTATTGAGGGCAATCAGCCCCAGCATTTT.